These 26 T cell receptor beta chains were sequenced from one sample in a study of OX40 agonist ivuxolimab in advanced cancers. Data came from immunoSEQ multiplex PCR; TCRdb stores just in-frame clones and leaves some out. This table holds tens of thousands of clones, roughly 90% found once. Here the sequenced sample was CD4+ or CD8+ T cells sorted from blood, taken in a trial of the OX40 agonist ivuxolimab. These receptors were taken from an adult with an advanced solid tumor such as melanoma, head and neck, liver or kidney cancer.

The genes are TRBV11-2 and TRBJ2-3, with 7 positions matching TRBD2. J gave up 0 bases and V 5 bases, and 8 bases lay outside the gene matches. This CDR3 has 16 residues. Germline CDR1 SGHAT, CDR2 FQNNGV. DNA of the CDR3: TGTGCCAGCAGCCGTCAGCGGGGACCTAGCACAGATACGCAGTATTTT. This gives the protein CASSRQRGPSTDTQYF.

This rearrangement joins TRBV7-8 to TRBJ1-1; the D is unclear. Germline V CDR1 and CDR2: SGHVS, FQNEAQ. V dropped 1 base and J dropped 0 bases, with 6 bases sitting between them. The CDR3 extends over 14 amino acids. CDR3 DNA sequence: TGTGCCAGCAGCTTAGATTGGGTGAACACTGAAGCTTTCTTT. Amino acid sequence: CASSLDWVNTEAFF.

The chain has TRBV6-1 and TRBJ2-5; perhaps TRBD1 as D (6 bases). This CDR3 region has 15 residues. Trimming left V 5 bases short and J 5 bases short, with 18 bases between. Germline assignment: CDR1 MNHNS and CDR2 SASEGT. This chain's CDR3 is CASSRPRRGGETQYF. For the CDR3, the DNA is TGTGCCAGCAGTCGGCCCCGCAGGGGCGGGGAGACCCAGTACTTC.

This clone was counted a few times. The rearrangement links TRBV7-3 to TRBJ1-1; TRBD1 aligns across 7 bases. The junction had 5 bases not matched to a gene; V was cut back by 2 bases and J by 2 bases. The CDR3 has 15 residues. Germline V gene sequence: CDR1 SGHTA, CDR2 FQGTGA. CDR3 loop: CASSLPGQENTEAFF. For the CDR3, the DNA is TGTGCCAGCAGCTTACCCGGACAGGAAAACACTGAAGCTTTCTTT.

V and J are TRBV2 and TRBJ2-3; 10 nucleotides match TRBD2. Trimming removed 1 base from V and 4 bases from J; junction bases left unmatched: 5. This CDR3 comprises 16 residues. In germline, CDR1 is SNHLY, CDR2 FYNNEI. CDR3 sequence (DNA): TGTGCCAGCAGTGAAGTACAGCGGGGGGGGTCAGATACGCAGTATTTT. Residues: CASSEVQRGGSDTQYF. Complete variable domain (other parts from reference TRBV2 and TRBJ2-3): EPEVTQTPSHQVTQMGQEVILRCVPISNHLYFYWYRQILGQKVEFLVSFYNNEISEKSEIFDDQFSVERPDGSNFTLKIRSTKLEDSAMYFCASSEVQRGGSDTQYFGPGTRLTVL.

This chain uses TRBV15 with TRBJ2-7; 8 bases agree with TRBD1. The CDR3 consists of 16 residues. The ends lost 0 bases at V and 1 base at J; junction bases unmatched: 5. Germline V gives CDR1 LNHNV, CDR2 YYDKDF (reference sequence). In DNA form, the CDR3 reads TGTGCCACCAGCAGAGATCCTGGACAGGGTTCCTACGAGCAGTACTTC. It translates to CATSRDPGQGSYEQYF.

The gene calls are TRBV5-4 and TRBJ1-2; no firm D call. Trimming took 0 bases from V and 8 from J, leaving 8 bases between them. The CDR3 covers 12 residues. Germline lookup yields CDR1 SGHNT and CDR2 YYREEE (reference sequence). The CDR3 region is CASSLDTDGYTF. CDR3 DNA: TGTGCCAGCAGCTTGGACACGGACGGCTACACCTTC. Complete variable domain (other parts from reference TRBV5-4 and TRBJ1-2): ETGVTQSPTHLIKTRGQQVTLRCSSQSGHNTVSWYQQALGQGPQFIFQYYREEENGRGNFPPRFSGLQFPNYSSELNVNALELDDSALYLCASSLDTDGYTFGSGTRLTVV.

This clone came up a few times. The V gene is TRBV4-1, the J gene TRBJ2-2; D is unclear. V lost 1 base to trimming and J lost 0 bases, with 15 bases between them. Germline V CDR1 and CDR2: MGHRA, YSYEKL. The CDR3 covers 18 residues. This CDR3 reads CASSQGLFGFSNTGELFF. CDR3 in DNA: TGCGCCAGCAGCCAAGGTTTATTTGGGTTCTCGAACACCGGGGAGCTGTTTTTT.

The chain combines TRBV7-2 with TRBJ2-3; D might be TRBD1 or TRBD2, each matching 5 bases. CDR3 length: 14 amino acids. Germline loops: CDR1 SGHTA, CDR2 FQGNSA. The V end was cut by 5 bases, the J end by 5 bases, with 14 bases between. CDR3 sequence reads: CASSPRPGGDTQYF. CDR3 DNA: TGTGCCAGCAGCCCCCGACCTGGGGGAGATACGCAGTATTTT.

This chain connects TRBV30 to TRBJ1-4; D is unresolved. Germline loops: CDR1 GTSNPN, CDR2 SVGIG (reference sequence). The CDR3 loop spans 14 amino acids. V shed 4 bases and J shed 4 bases, with 13 bases lying between them. CDR3 sequence reads: CAWKSAAVNEKLFF. The CDR3 region has the DNA TGTGCCTGGAAGAGTGCGGCTGTTAATGAAAAACTGTTTTTT.

The chain has TRBV7-3 and TRBJ2-3; tentative D call: TRBD2 (7 bases). This CDR3 region has 13 residues. Germline CDR1 SGHTA, CDR2 FQGTGA. With 5 bases removed from V and 5 bases from J, the gap between germline ends came to 11 bases. Here the CDR3 reads CASSPGGQDTQYF. DNA of the CDR3: TGTGCCAGCAGCCCCGGGGGGCAAGATACGCAGTATTTT. The full variable domain, completed using reference TRBV7-3 and TRBJ2-3, is GAGVSQTPSNKVTEKGKYVELRCDPISGHTALYWYRQSLGQGPEFLIYFQGTGAADDSGLPNDRFFAVRPEGSVSTLKIQRTERGDSAVYLCASSPGGQDTQYFGPGTRLTVL.

The rearrangement uses TRBV5-8 and TRBJ2-2; D remains unclear. This CDR3 spans 20 amino acids. V shed 2 bases and J shed 0 bases, with 23 bases lying between them. CDR1 is SGHTS, CDR2 YDEGEE, per germline. The chain's CDR3 is CASSFFGLLTNHANTGELFF. The DNA of the CDR3 is TGTGCCAGCAGCTTTTTTGGTCTATTAACTAATCACGCGAACACCGGGGAGCTGTTTTTT.

V gene TRBV7-9 combines with J gene TRBJ1-6, with TRBD1 matching 9 bases. The CDR3 has 17 residues. From germline, CDR1 is SEHNR and CDR2 FQNEAQ (reference sequence). With 3 bases clipped from V and 1 base from J, the junction kept 4 bases outside the gene matches. CDR3 protein: CASSFGTGSSYNSPLHF. The CDR3 DNA sequence: TGTGCCAGCAGCTTCGGGACAGGGAGTTCCTATAATTCACCCCTCCACTTT.

CDR3 coding DNA: TGTGCCAGCAGCTTGGGGACAGGGGTCGGCTACACCTTC. Its translation is CASSLGTGVGYTF. The rearrangement uses TRBV5-4 and TRBJ1-2; 9 nucleotides match TRBD1. With V trimmed by 0 bases and J by 8 bases, 2 bases remained unmatched. This CDR3 comprises 13 residues. CDR1 and CDR2 from the germline V gene are SGHNT and YYREEE (reference sequence). Full variable domain (outside the CDR3, taken from reference TRBV5-4 and TRBJ1-2): ETGVTQSPTHLIKTRGQQVTLRCSSQSGHNTVSWYQQALGQGPQFIFQYYREEENGRGNFPPRFSGLQFPNYSSELNVNALELDDSALYLCASSLGTGVGYTFGSGTRLTVV.

The genes are TRBV5-1 and TRBJ2-3, with 10 bases that match TRBD2. The V segment lost 4 bases and the J segment 8 bases; nucleotides outside the gene matches: 10. Germline V CDR1 and CDR2: SGHRS, YFSETQ. The CDR3 consists of 15 residues. Here the CDR3 reads CASSGTTSGWLTQYF. CDR3 sequence (DNA): TGCGCCAGCAGCGGAACGACTAGCGGGTGGCTTACGCAGTATTTT.

The chain recombines TRBV11-3 with TRBJ2-3; TRBD2 might be the D (6 bases). With 2 bases removed from V and 1 base from J, the gap between germline ends came to 10 bases. Per germline, CDR1 SGHNT and CDR2 YENEEA. CDR3 length equals 15 residues. CDR3 DNA: TGTGCCAGCAGCTTACCTAGCGAGGGCACAGATACGCAGTATTTT. It codes for CASSLPSEGTDTQYF.

This clone occurred once. The chain joins TRBV28 to TRBJ1-1; D call uncertain. This CDR3 has 13 amino acids. V lost 7 bases and J lost 2, with 11 bases in between. CDR1 MDHEN and CDR2 SYDVKM come from the germline V gene. For the CDR3, the DNA is TGTGCCAGCACCAATCAGCTTAACACTGAAGCTTTCTTT. It encodes CASTNQLNTEAFF.

The chain uses TRBV27 and TRBJ2-1; 9 nucleotides agree with TRBD2. This CDR3 region has 15 residues. Trimming cost V 7 bases and J 6 bases; bases outside gene matches: 10. Germline V lookup: CDR1 MNHEY, CDR2 SMNVEV (reference sequence). The CDR3 region has the DNA TGTGCCAGCATCCCTCGGGGGACTAGCTTCAATGAGCAGTTCTTC. Protein: CASIPRGTSFNEQFF.

V and J are TRBV10-3 and TRBJ2-1; D may be TRBD2 (5 bases). The CDR3 is made up of 14 amino acids. Trimming removed 3 bases at V and 4 bases at J, with 10 bases between. Germline CDR1 reads ENHRY; CDR2 reads SYGVKD. The chain's CDR3 is CAISDSEFYNEQFF. The CDR3 coding sequence is TGTGCCATCAGTGATAGCGAGTTTTACAATGAGCAGTTCTTC.

This clone was seen just once. The V call is TRBV6-4, the J call TRBJ1-2, with D perhaps matching TRBD1 (6 bases). The V end was cut by 5 bases, the J end by 2 bases, with 12 bases between. Germline CDR1 MRHNA, CDR2 SNTAGT. The CDR3 spans 14 residues. The CDR3 DNA is TGTGCCAGCAGTACAGGGATTGGAAACTATGGCTACACCTTC. Amino acids: CASSTGIGNYGYTF.

This clone was seen a few times. This chain connects TRBV18 to TRBJ1-5; no firm D call. The CDR3 is made up of 15 amino acids. Germline-derived CDR1 and CDR2 are KGHSH and LQKENI. V was shortened by 6 bases and J by 7 bases, with 19 bases between the two germline ends. The CDR3 DNA reads TGTGCCAGCTCCCCGGGTGCGGGTACCGAACAGCCCCAGCATTTT. This gives the protein CASSPGAGTEQPQHF. Based on the CDR3 plus reference TRBV18 and TRBJ1-5, the full variable domain is NAGVMQNPRHLVRRRGQEARLRCSPMKGHSHVYWYRQLPEEGLKFMVYLQKENIIDESGMPKERFSAEFPKEGPSILRIQQVVRGDSAAYFCASSPGAGTEQPQHFGDGTRLSIL.

V and J are TRBV5-6 and TRBJ1-1; D may be TRBD1 (5 bases). The length of the CDR3 is 14 residues. Germline CDR1 SGHDT, CDR2 YYEEEE. V lost 4 bases and J 5 bases, leaving 15 bases between the germline ends. The CDR3 reads CASSPLWGQTEAFF. DNA of the CDR3: TGTGCCAGCAGCCCCCTCTGGGGCCAGACTGAAGCTTTCTTT.

The J gene is TRBJ1-4, the V gene TRBV4-1, with D perhaps matching TRBD1 (6 bases). The V end was cut by 0 bases, the J end by 0 bases, with 17 bases between. This CDR3 comprises 19 residues. Looked up from germline, CDR1 is MGHRA and CDR2 is YSYEKL. The CDR3 region is CASSQDTLDSRATNEKLFF. The CDR3 DNA sequence: TGCGCCAGCAGCCAAGATACCCTGGACAGCCGTGCAACTAATGAAAAACTGTTTTTT.

The genes are TRBV6-1 and TRBJ1-3, with D hard to call. Trimming took off 7 bases at V and 0 bases at J, with 10 bases between the two ends. The CDR3 spans 14 residues. The germline CDR1 and CDR2 sequences are MNHNS and SASEGT. Written as DNA, the CDR3 is TGTGCCAGCATTCAACACATCTCTGGAAACACCATATATTTT. It yields the protein CASIQHISGNTIYF.

The rearrangement joins TRBV7-8 to TRBJ2-5, with TRBD2 as a possible D gene (5 bases). The V gene's germline CDR1 is SGHVS and CDR2 FQNEAQ. The CDR3 extends over 17 amino acids. V was shortened by 2 bases and J by 4 bases, with 20 bases between the two germline ends. CDR3 DNA sequence: TGTGCCAGCAGCTTAAGTAGGGCGGGCCAGAGGCGAGAGACCCAGTACTTC. Protein: CASSLSRAGQRRETQYF. Supplemented by reference TRBV7-8 and TRBJ2-5, the full variable domain reads GAGVSQSPRYKVAKRGQDVALRCDPISGHVSLFWYQQALGQGPEFLTYFQNEAQLDKSGLPSDRFFAERPEGSVSTLKIQRTQQEDSAVYLCASSLSRAGQRRETQYFGPGTRLLVL.

This chain links TRBV7-3 with TRBJ2-1, with D perhaps matching TRBD2 (5 bases). The V and J ends lost 5 bases and 2 bases respectively, with 13 bases between them. CDR3 length: 15 residues. Germline loops: CDR1 SGHTA, CDR2 FQGTGA. CDR3 in amino acids: CASSPGGRAYNEQFF. CDR3 DNA sequence: TGTGCCAGCAGCCCTGGAGGTCGGGCCTACAATGAGCAGTTCTTC.